A selection of T cell receptor beta chains follows, all from one sample in a study of cytomegalovirus exposure and HLA in healthy donors. Method: immunoSEQ multiplex PCR; TCRdb's copy keeps in-frame clones and lacks some. The sample includes about 67,000 clones, approximately 71% of them seen just once. Sequencing was performed on PBMCs. The receptors were gathered from a man aged 55 to 70 in good health and CMV-seropositive. The CDR3 runs from the conserved cysteine through the conserved F or W. The D gene is left open where the match is weak. Expanded clones are given a class, and other clones once, few, many or no size at all.

>TRBD2|TRBJ2-3|few|TRBV5-5
CASGPSGGTPDTQYF
TGTGCCAGCGGACCTAGCGGGGGTACTCCAGATACGCAGTATTTT
>.|TRBJ2-1|.|TRBV11-2
CASSSPTGGPRDEQFF
TGTGCCAGCAGCTCCCCCACGGGGGGCCCCCGGGATGAGCAGTTCTTC
>.|TRBJ2-3|.|TRBV6-6
CASSFSASTDTQYF
TGTGCCAGCAGTTTTAGCGCGAGCACAGATACGCAGTATTTT
>TRBD1|TRBJ2-7|.|TRBV2
CASWDRVYEQYF
TGTGCCAGCTGGGACAGGGTCTACGAGCAGTACTTC
>.|TRBJ1-1|few|TRBV25-1
CASVPGVGNTEAFF
TGTGCCAGCGTCCCAGGGGTCGGAAACACTGAAGCTTTCTTT
>.|TRBJ1-5|.|TRBV6-1
CASSGLPVAQHF
TGTGCCAGCAGTGGACTACCGGTGGCCCAGCATTTT
>TRBD1|TRBJ1-5|.|TRBV6-5
CASSYGGTGGMPQHF
TGTGCCAGCAGTTACGGCGGGACAGGGGGTATGCCCCAGCATTTT
>TRBD2|TRBJ2-5|.|TRBV5-1
CASSFDGTSGETQYF
TGCGCCAGCAGCTTCGACGGGACTAGCGGCGAGACCCAGTACTTC
>TRBD2|TRBJ2-7|.|TRBV11-3
CASSRTSGSYEQYF
TGTGCCAGCTCCCGGACTAGCGGTTCCTACGAGCAGTACTTC
>TRBD1|TRBJ2-7|.|TRBV27
CASSPGQGMGYEQYF
TGTGCCAGCAGCCCGGGACAGGGGATGGGATACGAGCAGTACTTC
>TRBD1|TRBJ1-2|.|TRBV4-2
CASSLPTGEMGGYTF
TGTGCCAGCAGCTTACCGACAGGGGAGATGGGAGGCTACACCTTC
>.|TRBJ1-3|.|TRBV7-6
CASSLGAETRTGNTIYF
TGTGCCAGCAGTCTAGGGGCCGAAACCAGGACCGGAAACACCATATATTTT
>.|TRBJ2-7|.|TRBV7-9
CASSSGQSYEQYF
TGTGCCAGCAGCTCGGGACAATCCTACGAGCAGTACTTC
>TRBD1|TRBJ1-2|.|TRBV7-6
CASSFGGQGDGGNYGYTF
TGTGCCAGCAGCTTCGGGGGACAGGGAGATGGTGGAAACTATGGCTACACCTTC
>TRBD1|TRBJ2-7|.|TRBV11-2
CASSKSGQGPTEQYF
TGTGCCAGCAGCAAATCGGGACAGGGCCCCACCGAGCAGTACTTC
>TRBD2|TRBJ2-5|.|TRBV9
CASSVEGGVSGQETQYF
TGTGCCAGCAGCGTAGAGGGAGGGGTCTCTGGTCAAGAGACCCAGTACTTC
>.|TRBJ1-2|.|TRBV6-1
CASTSTGINYGYTF
TGTGCCAGCACCTCCACAGGGATAAACTATGGCTACACCTTC
>.|TRBJ1-4|.|TRBV6-1
CASSETRNEKLFF
TGTGCCAGCAGTGAAACTAGGAATGAAAAACTGTTTTTT
>.|TRBJ2-7|.|TRBV30
CAWSVLIGVTKYF
TGTGCCTGGAGTGTTTTAATAGGGGTTACAAAGTACTTC
>.|TRBJ1-5|once|TRBV11-2
CASSRGLNQPQHF
TGTGCCAGCAGCCGTGGGCTTAATCAGCCCCAGCATTTT
>.|TRBJ2-7|.|TRBV27
CATGTGNTYEQYF
TGTGCCACCGGAACAGGGAATACCTACGAGCAGTACTTC
>.|TRBJ2-1|.|TRBV11-3
CASRTNQNEQFF
TGTGCCAGCAGGACAAATCAGAATGAGCAGTTCTTC